These 31 T cell receptor beta chains were sequenced from one sample in a study of T cells in women clearing cervical HPV infection. Clones were sequenced by immunoSEQ multiplex PCR, and TCRdb holds only the in-frame ones, with some missing. Here the sample table reports roughly 40,000 clones. Sequenced: blood buffy coat. The receptors shown here come from a woman between 18 and 70 years old with a cervical HPV16 infection that either progressed to CIN3+ or cleared (not recorded which).

Regarding this clone: The read gets to within 3 residues of the CDR3 end, and the germline J gene fills in the rest. The V gene is TRBV19, the J gene TRBJ2-7; 12 nucleotides line up with TRBD2. The V gene's germline CDR1 is LNHDA and CDR2 SQIVND (reference sequence). The V segment lost 4 bases and the J segment 5 bases; nucleotides outside the gene matches: 3. This CDR3 region has 14 residues. The CDR3 DNA, read in part, is TGTGCCAGTAGTAGCCGACTAGCGGGAGACGAG. It codes for CASSSRLAGDE. The CDR3 in full is CASSSRLAGDEQYF.

Worth noting for this clone: The read falls 3 residues short of the CDR3 end, and the missing part is taken from the germline J gene. This rearrangement joins TRBV12-3 or TRBV12-4 to TRBJ2-2; 7 nucleotides line up with TRBD1. The CDR3 length is 15 residues. V lost 5 bases and J lost 1; bases outside the gene matches: 4. The CDR3: CASSHGTENTGELFF. CDR3 bases read: TGTGCCAGCAGTCACGGGACAGAGAACACCGGGGAG.

To note about this clone: The read ends 3 residues shy of where the CDR3 ends; the end is completed using the germline J gene. The chain carries TRBV2 and TRBJ1-2; D ambiguous. CDR3 length equals 11 residues. Germline assignment: CDR1 SNHLY and CDR2 FYNNEI. CDR3: CAVPSGGDYTF. CDR3 DNA (partial): TGTGCCGTACCTAGCGGCGGTGAC.

A remark on this clone: The observed sequence ends 3 residues before the CDR3 terminus, with the missing tail filled in from the germline J gene. The V call is TRBV7-8, the J call TRBJ2-7; TRBD2 matches at 8 bases. The length of the CDR3 is 13 residues. V dropped 7 bases and J dropped 4; count of bases not matched to a gene: 6. CDR1 is SGHVS and CDR2 is FQNEAQ in the germline V gene. The CDR3 loop reads CASNPGGGYEQYF. CDR3 DNA, as far as it was read: TGTGCCAGCAACCCGGGCGGGGGGTACGAG.

Comments on this clone: With the read ending 3 residues before the CDR3 end, the germline J gene is used to fill in that end. The chain carries TRBV20-1 and TRBJ2-3; the match to TRBD2 covers 9 bases. The V gene end was trimmed by 3 bases and the J gene end by 2 bases; junction bases not matched to a gene: 15. The length of the CDR3 is 18 residues. The germline V gene has CDR1 DFQATT and CDR2 SNEGSKA (reference sequence). The CDR3 loop is CSASGLATTIGHTDTQYF. The sequenced CDR3 bases are TGCAGTGCTAGTGGACTAGCGACTACAATAGGGCACACAGATACG.

With respect to this clone: The CDR3 end falls 3 residues outside the read, so it is completed with the germline J gene. The chain is built from TRBV19 and TRBJ2-2, with 7 bases aligning to TRBD1. The CDR3 is 12 amino acids. Trimming took 8 bases from V and 3 from J; bases not matched to a gene: 0. Germline CDR1 LNHDA, CDR2 SQIVND (reference sequence). CDR3 amino acids: CASGQDTGELFF. The DNA read from the CDR3 is TGTGCCAGTGGACAGGACACCGGGGAG.

As concerns this clone: Read sequence stops 3 residues before the CDR3 end, and the germline J gene provides the missing end. The chain links TRBV20-1 to TRBJ2-7; D possibly corresponds to TRBD1 (5 bases). The CDR3 runs 12 residues. V was cut by 2 bases and J by 4 bases, with 9 bases left in between. From germline, CDR1 is DFQATT and CDR2 SNEGSKA (reference sequence). CDR3 DNA (partial): TGCAGTGCTAGAACAGGTGAATACGAG. Its translation is CSARTGEYE. The full-length CDR3 reads as CSARTGEYEQYF.

As for this clone: One end of the junction does not line up with germline, which may come from a read error. The read gets to within 3 residues of the CDR3 end, and the germline J gene fills in the rest. This chain uses TRBV4-2 with TRBJ2-7, with D perhaps given as TRBD1 or TRBD2 (5 bases each). Germline V gene sequence: CDR1 LGHNA, CDR2 YNFKEQ. The CDR3 covers 15 residues. CDR3 amino acids: CASSWARGPSYEQYF. The sequenced CDR3 bases are TGCGCCAGCAGTTGGGCGAGGGGCCCTTCCTACGAG.

Of note for this clone: The CDR3 goes on 3 residues after the read ends, and that part is filled in from the germline J gene. V and J are TRBV19 and TRBJ1-2; D possibly corresponds to TRBD1 (5 bases). This CDR3 is built from 13 residues. Trimming pared 5 bases from V and 1 base from J, leaving 8 bases between. CDR1 and CDR2 from the germline V gene are LNHDA and SQIVND (reference sequence). The DNA read from the CDR3 is TGTGCCAGTAGTGGCAGGGTTAACTATGGC. This gives the protein CASSGRVNYG. The entire CDR3 reads CASSGRVNYGYTF.

A note on this clone: The CDR3 goes on 3 residues after the read ends, and that part is filled in from the germline J gene. The gene calls are TRBV20-1 and TRBJ2-1, with 7 bases fitting TRBD1. The CDR3 contains 13 residues. Germline V gene data show CDR1 as DFQATT and CDR2 as SNEGSKA (reference sequence). Trimming removed 6 bases from V and 2 bases from J; junction bases left unmatched: 4. CDR3 in amino acids: CSAPRGTYNEQFF. The DNA read from the CDR3 is TGCAGTGCCCCCAGGGGGACCTACAATGAG.

Concerning this clone: Coverage ceases 3 residues before the CDR3 finishes, and the germline J gene fills in the end. The rearrangement uses TRBV20-1 and TRBJ1-2, with a possible D match to TRBD1 (5 bases). The V and J ends lost 3 bases and 3 bases respectively, with 11 bases between them. Looked up from germline, CDR1 is DFQATT and CDR2 is SNEGSKA (reference sequence). This CDR3 has 13 residues. The part of the CDR3 DNA that was read is TGCAGTGCTAGTTCAACCAGGGACTATGGC. Its translation: CSASSTRDYG. The complete CDR3 sequence is CSASSTRDYGYTF.

Of note for this clone: The sequence runs out 3 residues before the end of the CDR3; the remainder is reconstructed from the germline J gene. This chain links TRBV5-6 with TRBJ2-1; no definite D call. This CDR3 has 13 residues. Germline-derived CDR1 and CDR2 are SGHDT and YYEEEE. The V end was cut by 2 bases, the J end by 4 bases, with 7 bases between. CDR3 residues: CASSLANYNEQFF. The sequenced part of the CDR3 DNA is TGTGCCAGCAGCTTAGCAAATTACAATGAG.

As regards this clone: The read terminates 3 residues before the CDR3 end, so the remaining end is supplied by the germline J gene. This chain connects TRBV7-9 to TRBJ2-2; no firm D call. The CDR3 sequence is 11 residues long. The V end lost 8 bases, the J end lost 3 bases, and 4 bases lay between the germline ends. Germline CDR1 SEHNR, CDR2 FQNEAQ (reference sequence). The DNA read from the CDR3 is TGTGCCAGCCGGGACACCGGGGAG. Its protein product is CASRDTGE. The full CDR3 sequence reads CASRDTGELFF. Full variable domain (rest looked up from reference TRBV7-9 and TRBJ2-2): DTGVSQNPRHKITKRGQNVTFRCDPISEHNRLYWYRQTLGQGPEFLTYFQNEAQLEKSRLLSDRFSAERPKGSFSTLEIQRTEQGDSAMYLCASRDTGELFFGEGSRLTVL.

In regard to this clone: The read stops 3 residues short of the end of the CDR3; the missing end is completed from the germline J gene. The chain employs TRBV24-1 and TRBJ2-3; 9 bases fit TRBD2. The germline V gene encodes CDR1 KGHDR and CDR2 SFDVKD. Trimming cost V 5 bases and J 5 bases; bases outside gene matches: 13. The CDR3 covers 17 residues. The sequenced part of the CDR3 DNA is TGTGCCACCAGTGCCCTGGGAGTAGCGGGAGTAGTAGATACG. This gives the protein CATSALGVAGVVDT. Given in full, the CDR3 is CATSALGVAGVVDTQYF.

For this clone: Read data end 3 residues before the CDR3 end; the end is taken from the germline J gene. V usage is TRBV7-6 and J usage is TRBJ2-2; the match to TRBD1 covers 7 bases. This CDR3 spans 14 amino acids. Germline V gene lookup returns CDR1 SGHVS and CDR2 FNYEAQ. The J segment lost 5 bases and the V segment lost 5 bases, leaving 5 bases of the junction unmatched. The sequenced CDR3 bases are TGTGCCAGCAGCCCTAACAGGGGAACCGGGGAG. This translates into CASSPNRGTGE. The CDR3 reads in full as CASSPNRGTGELFF.

In the case of this clone: The CDR3 end is not reached by the read, which stops 3 residues before it; the germline J gene fills it in. The chain links TRBV7-2 to TRBJ1-2; D unclear. The CDR3 loop spans 15 amino acids. CDR1 and CDR2 from the germline V gene are SGHTA and FQGNSA. The CDR3: CASSSTSGSPLDYTF. The covered CDR3 bases are TGTGCCAGCAGCTCTACTAGCGGGAGTCCTCTCGAC. The variable domain in full, completed from reference TRBV7-2 and TRBJ1-2, reads GAGVSQSPSNKVTEKGKDVELRCDPISGHTALYWYRQSLGQGLEFLIYFQGNSAPDKSGLPSDRFSAERTGGSVSTLTIQRTQQEDSAVYLCASSSTSGSPLDYTFGSGTRLTVV.

About this clone itself: The sequence runs out 3 residues before the end of the CDR3; the remainder is reconstructed from the germline J gene. The V call is TRBV16, the J call TRBJ2-2; D might be TRBD1 (5 bases). Germline V CDR1 and CDR2: KGHSY, FQNENV. The CDR3 covers 16 residues. CDR3 loop: CASSQSLGSGANVLFF. Partial CDR3 DNA: TGTGCCAGCAGCCAATCCTTAGGCTCTGGGGCCAACGTG.

With respect to this clone: The CDR3 end falls 3 residues outside the read, so it is completed with the germline J gene. The genes are TRBV7-2 and TRBJ2-1, with TRBD1 identical over 9 bases. V trimming: 5 bases; J trimming: 8 bases; junction bases outside the gene matches: 10. The CDR3 runs 15 residues. The germline V gene has CDR1 SGHTA and CDR2 FQGNSA. CDR3 bases read: TGTGCCAGCAGCACTCTACAGGGGGCTAGGGATGAG. Translated, it gives CASSTLQGARDE. The CDR3 in full is CASSTLQGARDEQFF.

On this clone: The read stops 3 residues short of the end of the CDR3; the missing end is completed from the germline J gene. This chain joins TRBV11-3 and TRBJ1-6; unclear D gene. Germline CDR1 is SGHNT and CDR2 is YENEEA. The CDR3 spans 14 residues. V dropped 4 bases and J dropped 4 bases, with 8 bases sitting between them. The DNA read from the CDR3 is TGTGCCAGCAGCTCTAGTCCATATAATTCACCC. Translation gives CASSSSPYNSP. The whole CDR3 protein is CASSSSPYNSPLHF.

A remark on this clone: The missing CDR3 end, 3 residues past where the read stops, is filled in from the germline J gene. The V call is TRBV5-1, the J call TRBJ2-5; 14 bases are a match to TRBD2. This CDR3 region has 15 residues. V was clipped by 8 bases and J by 4 bases; unmatched bases: 7. Germline CDR1 reads SGHRS; CDR2 reads YFSETQ. The covered CDR3 bases are TGCGCCAGTCGACTAGCGGGAGGGCCTTTAGAGACC. Protein sequence: CASRLAGGPLET. The CDR3, in full, reads CASRLAGGPLETQYF.

In regard to this clone: From the germline J gene comes the end of the CDR3, since the read stops 3 residues before it. The chain combines TRBV30 with TRBJ2-5; D gene uncertain. With 0 bases removed from V and 2 bases from J, the gap between germline ends came to 10 bases. Per the germline V gene, CDR1 is GTSNPN and CDR2 is SVGIG (reference sequence). The CDR3 consists of 14 residues. The sequenced part of the CDR3 DNA is TGTGCCTGGAGTGTACCCCGACTGCAAGAGACC. Its translation is CAWSVPRLQET. The full-length CDR3 reads as CAWSVPRLQETQYF.

As concerns this clone: Read coverage stops 3 residues before the CDR3 terminus; the germline J gene supplies the remainder. This sample also contains other DNA sequences that code for the same CDR3. The chain combines TRBV20-1 with TRBJ1-2; D possibly corresponds to TRBD1 (5 bases). CDR1 and CDR2 from the germline V gene are DFQATT and SNEGSKA (reference sequence). There are 11 residues in the CDR3. The sequenced CDR3 bases are TGCAGTGCCGCAAGGGGTTTGGGG. It is translated as CSAARGLG. The entire CDR3 is CSAARGLGYTF.

A word on this clone: The read halts 3 residues ahead of the CDR3 end, with the missing end drawn from the germline J gene. The V and J genes are TRBV18 and TRBJ2-7; tentatively, D is TRBD1 (5 bases). V lost 6 bases to trimming and J lost 6 bases, with 12 bases between them. CDR3 length equals 12 residues. Per the germline V gene, CDR1 is KGHSH and CDR2 is LQKENI. CDR3 sequence reads: CASSPGRVEQYF. The sequenced CDR3 bases are TGTGCCAGCTCCCCGGGCAGGGTCGAG.

About this clone: The read is 3 residues too short to cover the CDR3 end, so that end is filled in from the germline J gene. The genes are TRBV27 and TRBJ2-3; 14 bases are shared with TRBD2. The V and J ends lost 5 bases and 4 bases, in that order; junction bases with no gene match: 2. CDR3 length equals 15 residues. Germline lookup yields CDR1 MNHEY and CDR2 SMNVEV (reference sequence). CDR3 bases read: TGTGCCAGCAGTACGGGACTAGCGGGAGCAGATACG. This encodes CASSTGLAGADT. In full, the CDR3 is CASSTGLAGADTQYF.

Concerning this clone: Read coverage stops 3 residues before the CDR3 terminus; the germline J gene supplies the remainder. This sequence joins TRBV7-3 and TRBJ2-2; possibly TRBD1 or TRBD2 for D (7 bases each). Trimming shortened V by 2 bases and J by 6 bases, and 16 bases separated the two germline ends. The CDR3 contains 16 residues. Germline values: CDR1 SGHTA, CDR2 FQGTGA. The CDR3 bases that were read are TGTGCCAGCAGCTTACAGGGGGAGGGGGTCGCCGGGGAG. Its translation: CASSLQGEGVAGE. The entire CDR3 is CASSLQGEGVAGELFF. Using reference TRBV7-3 and TRBJ2-2 for the parts outside the CDR3, the full variable domain is GAGVSQTPSNKVTEKGKYVELRCDPISGHTALYWYRQSLGQGPEFLIYFQGTGAADDSGLPNDRFFAVRPEGSVSTLKIQRTERGDSAVYLCASSLQGEGVAGELFFGEGSRLTVL.

With regard to this clone: The read terminates 3 residues ahead of where the CDR3 ends, so the germline J gene completes it. The rearrangement joins TRBV28 to TRBJ2-1; no clear D gene. Trimming took 3 bases from V and 5 from J, leaving 5 bases between them. CDR1 MDHEN and CDR2 SYDVKM come from the germline V gene. The CDR3 consists of 12 residues. CDR3 DNA, as far as it was read: TGTGCCAGCAGTTTTGGGCACAATGAG. It codes for CASSFGHNE. The whole CDR3 sequence is CASSFGHNEQFF.

About this clone itself: The CDR3 goes on 3 residues after the read ends, and that part is filled in from the germline J gene. The gene calls are TRBV7-3 and TRBJ1-4, with D perhaps matching TRBD1 (6 bases). This CDR3 comprises 12 residues. Germline lookup yields CDR1 SGHTA and CDR2 FQGTGA. The part of the CDR3 DNA that was read is TGTGCCAGCGAGGGGGGGGCCAACGTA. Encoded protein: CASEGGANV. The full CDR3 sequence reads CASEGGANVLFF.

A word on this clone: The read is 3 residues too short to cover the CDR3 end, so that end is filled in from the germline J gene. The J gene is TRBJ1-4, the V gene TRBV5-4, with D perhaps TRBD1 (5 bases). This CDR3 region has 14 residues. Germline loops: CDR1 SGHNT, CDR2 YYREEE (reference sequence). CDR3 DNA (partial): TGTGCCAGCAGCGCGCAGGGTAGGGATTCACCA. Its translation is CASSAQGRDSP. From start to end, the CDR3 is CASSAQGRDSPLFF.

To note about this clone: The read finishes 3 residues shy of the CDR3 end, and the germline J gene is used to complete it. This chain uses TRBV19 with TRBJ2-3; TRBD2 matches at 9 bases. Germline V gene lookup returns CDR1 LNHDA and CDR2 SQIVND (reference sequence). The trim removed 5 bases at V and 0 bases at J, leaving 3 bases unmatched. The CDR3 consists of 15 residues. Incomplete CDR3 DNA: TGTGCCAGTAGTCGACTAGCGGATAGCACAGATACG. This gives the protein CASSRLADSTDT. The full CDR3 reads CASSRLADSTDTQYF.

Worth noting for this clone: Read coverage stops 3 residues before the CDR3 terminus; the germline J gene supplies the remainder. The chain couples TRBV19 to TRBJ2-1; no firm D call. The germline V gene encodes CDR1 LNHDA and CDR2 SQIVND (reference sequence). Trimming stripped 4 bases from V and 5 bases from J, with 12 bases between. The CDR3 is made up of 14 amino acids. The CDR3 is CASSRPQAHNEQFF. Partial CDR3 DNA: TGTGCCAGTAGTAGACCCCAGGCCCACAATGAG. Variable domain in full (rest from reference TRBV19 and TRBJ2-1): DGGITQSPKYLFRKEGQNVTLSCEQNLNHDAMYWYRQDPGQGLRLIYYSQIVNDFQKGDIAEGYSVSREKKESFPLTVTSAQKNPTAFYLCASSRPQAHNEQFFGPGTRLTVL.

The CDR3 spells CAWSGTEFSNEKLFF. The CDR3 DNA, read in part, is TGTGCCTGGAGTGGAACTGAGTTTTCTAATGAAAAA. The rearrangement uses TRBV30 and TRBJ1-4; D gene unclear. The read comes to an end 3 residues before the CDR3 does, leaving the germline J gene to fill in the end. Trimming removed 1 base at V and 3 bases at J, with 12 bases between. The CDR3 is 15 residues long. The germline gives CDR1 GTSNPN, CDR2 SVGIG (reference sequence).